The T cell receptor (beta chain) under discussion was sequenced for a study of technical replicates of blood from a handful of donors. This clone was observed a single time. Profiling relied on immunoSEQ multiplex PCR, and the TCRdb table lists in-frame clones only, not all of them. The sample includes tens of thousands of clones, about 93% of them seen just once. The sequence came from a human donor in good health. What was sequenced was T cells isolated from PBMCs.

CDR3 in DNA: TGCGCCAGCAGCTTGGACCAGGGTAGAAGTAGGAAGACCCAGTACTTC. Protein sequence: CASSLDQGRSRKTQYF. V usage is TRBV5-1 and J usage is TRBJ2-5; D possibly corresponds to TRBD1 (5 bases). CDR1 is SGHRS, CDR2 YFSETQ, per germline. The CDR3 contains 16 residues. Trimming took 0 bases from V and 6 from J, leaving 18 bases between them.